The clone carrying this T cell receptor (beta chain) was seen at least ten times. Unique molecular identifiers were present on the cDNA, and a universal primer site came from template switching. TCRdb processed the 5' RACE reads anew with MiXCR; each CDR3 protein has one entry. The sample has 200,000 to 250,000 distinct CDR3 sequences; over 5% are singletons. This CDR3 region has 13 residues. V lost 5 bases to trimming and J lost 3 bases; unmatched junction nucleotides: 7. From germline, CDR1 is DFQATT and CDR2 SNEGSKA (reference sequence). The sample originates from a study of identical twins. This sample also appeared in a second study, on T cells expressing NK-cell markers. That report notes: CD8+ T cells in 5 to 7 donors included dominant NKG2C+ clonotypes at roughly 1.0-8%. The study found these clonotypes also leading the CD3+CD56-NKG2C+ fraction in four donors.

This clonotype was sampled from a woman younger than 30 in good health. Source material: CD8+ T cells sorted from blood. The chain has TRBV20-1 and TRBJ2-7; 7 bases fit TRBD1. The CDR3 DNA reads TGCAGTGCTGTAACAGGGGAACACTACGAGCAGTACTTC. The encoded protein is CSAVTGEHYEQYF.